This T cell receptor (beta chain) was found in a study of cytomegalovirus exposure and HLA in healthy donors. Study results and caveats: In a later analysis, the majority of CMV-associated beta chains seemingly showed HLA restriction. Some public TCRs appeared in many individuals, while most sequences were rare.

Primers included in the PCR were 60 Vbeta and 13 Jbeta primers. TCRdb's table, derived via immunoSEQ multiplex PCR, lists solely in-frame clones and lacks some. The data show 200,000 or so clones, 65% to 90% seen once. As concerns this clone: Its antigen is unidentified.

Trimming pared 0 bases from V and 4 bases from J, leaving 6 bases between. Germline V gene data show CDR1 as LGHNA and CDR2 as YSLEER. The CDR3 is 13 amino acids. The receptor was derived from a man aged 35-49 years in good health and CMV-seropositive. This rearrangement joins TRBV4-3 to TRBJ2-5, with no clear D. The sequenced material came from PBMCs. CDR3 protein: CASSQDYGETQYF. The CDR3 nucleotides read TGCGCCAGCAGCCAAGATTACGGAGAGACCCAGTACTTC.